One sample yielded the 17 T cell receptor beta chains listed below, sequenced in a study of T cell changes during pregnancy in multiple sclerosis. TCRdb keeps only in-frame clones here, not all; method: immunoSEQ multiplex PCR. This sample has about 18,000 clones, with roughly 84% found just once. This specimen consisted of CD8+ T cells from peripheral blood mononuclear cells, obtained after pregnancy. These receptors all stem from a female donor with multiple sclerosis, enrolled in a pregnancy study.

The chain recombines TRBV6-5 with TRBJ1-5, with D tentatively TRBD1 (6 bases). This CDR3 has 13 residues. Trimming left V 5 bases short and J 3 bases short, with 8 bases between. Germline V gene data show CDR1 as MNHEY and CDR2 as SVGAGI. The CDR3 here is CASSPGDNQPQHF. The CDR3 DNA follows: TGTGCCAGCAGTCCAGGGGACAATCAGCCCCAGCATTTT.

This chain links TRBV7-9 with TRBJ1-3; D gene unclear. The CDR3 is made up of 14 amino acids. Germline CDR1 and CDR2: SEHNR and FQNEAQ (reference sequence). V lost 1 base to trimming and J lost 2 bases, with 6 bases between them. The CDR3 DNA is TGTGCCAGCAGCTTAGAGTCAGCTGGAAACACCATATATTTT. Its protein is CASSLESAGNTIYF.

J is TRBJ2-1 and V is TRBV10-3; D is undetermined. The CDR3 contains 16 residues. V was pared by 3 bases and J by 1 base, with 13 bases between. Per the germline V gene, CDR1 is ENHRY and CDR2 is SYGVKD. CDR3 coding DNA: TGTGCCATCAGTGATTTCGACTCCCGGTCCTACAATGAGCAGTTCTTC. Translating it yields CAISDFDSRSYNEQFF.

The chain is built from TRBV4-3 and TRBJ2-1; D possibly corresponds to TRBD2 (5 bases). CDR3 length equals 17 residues. V gave up 3 bases and J gave up 8 bases, with 23 bases separating them. Germline CDR1 LGHNA, CDR2 YSLEER. Here the CDR3 DNA reads TGCGCCAGCAGCCAGGGAGACCCGGGCGGGTTCATGCATGAGCAGTTCTTC. It translates to CASSQGDPGGFMHEQFF.

The chain is built from TRBV28 and TRBJ2-7, with D tentatively TRBD1 (6 bases). Trimming left V 7 bases short and J 2 bases short, with 12 bases between. Germline CDR1 and CDR2: MDHEN and SYDVKM. CDR3 length: 13 amino acids. The CDR3 loop is CASNPGVAYEQYF. In DNA, the CDR3 is TGTGCCAGCAACCCAGGGGTTGCCTACGAGCAGTACTTC.

This clone was seen just once. The rearrangement uses TRBV5-6 and TRBJ1-5; TRBD1 matches at 8 bases. This CDR3 has 19 residues. Germline CDR1 and CDR2: SGHDT and YYEEEE. Losses at the gene ends were 3 bases for V and 5 bases for J; bases not matched to a gene: 19. The CDR3 DNA reads as TGTGCCAGCAGCTCATGGGGCATCGGACAGGGAAACTTGGATCAGCCCCAGCATTTT. It specifies CASSSWGIGQGNLDQPQHF.

This clone is a singleton in its sample. This chain links TRBV4-3 with TRBJ1-1; D call uncertain. CDR1 LGHNA and CDR2 YSLEER come from the germline V gene. V lost 0 bases to trimming and J lost 1 base, with 12 bases between them. The CDR3 covers 16 residues. The chain's CDR3 is CASSQELGKGNTEAFF. The CDR3 DNA sequence: TGCGCCAGCAGCCAAGAGCTCGGGAAGGGGAACACTGAAGCTTTCTTT.

The J gene is TRBJ2-7, the V gene TRBV2; TRBD1 matches 10 bases. V dropped 7 bases and J dropped 4; count of bases not matched to a gene: 7. This CDR3 has 14 amino acids. Germline CDR1 is SNHLY and CDR2 is FYNNEI. The CDR3 loop is CASTPTGGEYEQYF. CDR3 sequence (DNA): TGTGCCAGCACCCCGACAGGGGGCGAATACGAGCAGTACTTC.

The chain joins TRBV5-4 to TRBJ2-1, with TRBD1 identical over 8 bases. V was pared by 4 bases and J by 5 bases, with 8 bases of the junction left unmatched. There are 15 residues in the CDR3. Per the germline V gene, CDR1 is SGHNT and CDR2 is YYREEE (reference sequence). DNA of the CDR3: TGTGCCAGCAGCCCCCGGGACAGGACAAACAATGAGCAGTTCTTC. Translated: CASSPRDRTNNEQFF.

The chain couples TRBV4-3 to TRBJ1-2; no firm D call. The germline V and J ends were trimmed by 1 base and 7 bases, with 13 bases remaining between them. The germline CDR1 and CDR2 sequences are LGHNA and YSLEER. CDR3 length: 14 amino acids. CDR3 residues: CASSQGEALSGYTF. The CDR3 DNA is TGCGCCAGCAGCCAAGGGGAGGCACTATCTGGCTACACCTTC.

The sample holds one count of this clone. This rearrangement joins TRBV6-8 to TRBJ2-1; D is possibly TRBD1 (6 bases). CDR1 is MNHGY, CDR2 SAAAGT, per germline. The ends were cut back, 6 bases at V and 0 bases at J, with 15 bases in the middle. The CDR3 totals 16 residues. The CDR3 reads CASREATGSSYNEQFF. For the CDR3, the DNA is TGTGCCAGCAGAGAGGCCACAGGGAGCTCCTACAATGAGCAGTTCTTC.

J is TRBJ2-1 and V is TRBV2; 9 nucleotides align to TRBD2. The V gene end was trimmed by 3 bases and the J gene end by 3 bases; junction bases not matched to a gene: 6. The CDR3 consists of 16 residues. The germline CDR1 and CDR2 sequences are SNHLY and FYNNEI. CDR3 in amino acids: CASSDPSGTYYNEQFF. Here the CDR3 DNA reads TGTGCCAGCAGTGATCCTAGCGGGACCTACTACAATGAGCAGTTCTTC.

The V call is TRBV1, the J call TRBJ1-5. TRBV1 is listed as a pseudogene. The CDR3 extends over 17 amino acids. The CDR3 nucleotides are TGCACCAGCAGCCAAGGTAGCGGGGAACAGGAGTATCAGCCCCAGCATTTT. It specifies CTSSQGSGEQEYQPQHF.

This clone is a singleton in its sample. The chain employs TRBV28 and TRBJ2-1; 8 bases are shared with TRBD2. The V gene end was trimmed by 6 bases and the J gene end by 5 bases; junction bases not matched to a gene: 21. Germline V gene data show CDR1 as MDHEN and CDR2 as SYDVKM. The CDR3 runs 19 residues. CDR3 residues: CASSFLWREEDLGNNEQFF. In nucleotides, the CDR3 is TGTGCCAGCAGCTTCCTATGGCGGGAGGAAGATCTGGGTAACAATGAGCAGTTCTTC.

This clone turned up a few times. The CDR3 nucleotides are TGTGCCAGCAGTAGCGGGAGTTACAATGAGCAGTTCTTC. Protein product: CASSSGSYNEQFF. V and J are TRBV6-4 and TRBJ2-1; the match to TRBD2 covers 8 bases. Unmatched junction bases numbered 1, after V lost 5 bases and J lost 4 bases. Germline V gene data show CDR1 as MRHNA and CDR2 as SNTAGT. This CDR3 region has 13 residues.

This clone was seen once. This chain uses TRBV5-8 with TRBJ2-2, with TRBD2 matching over 10 bases. Germline assignment: CDR1 SGHTS and CDR2 YDEGEE. Losses at the gene ends were 4 bases for V and 1 base for J; bases not matched to a gene: 7. The CDR3 is 17 amino acids. This CDR3 reads CASSADLAGENTGELFF. CDR3 DNA: TGTGCCAGCAGCGCCGACCTAGCGGGGGAGAACACCGGGGAGCTGTTTTTT. Supplemented by reference TRBV5-8 and TRBJ2-2, the full variable domain reads EAGVTQSPTHLIKTRGQQATLRCSPISGHTSVYWYQQALGLGLQFLLWYDEGEERNRGNFPPRFSGRQFPNYSSELNVNALELEDSALYLCASSADLAGENTGELFFGEGSRLTVL.

The CDR3 loop is CASSQLADKETQYF. CDR3 DNA: TGTGCCAGCAGCCAACTAGCGGACAAAGAGACCCAGTACTTC. V and J are TRBV7-9 and TRBJ2-5; TRBD2 matches at 8 bases. The CDR3 is 14 amino acids. CDR1 is SEHNR and CDR2 is FQNEAQ in the germline V gene (reference sequence). The ends lost 5 bases at V and 3 bases at J; junction bases unmatched: 5.